These T cell receptor beta chains were read from a single sample in a study of regulatory T cells in long-lasting Graves disease. Via MiXCR, TCRdb re-called the multiplex PCR reads, giving one row per CDR3 protein. The profile shows about 450,000 distinct CDR3 sequences, around 20% of them singletons. This material consisted of peripheral blood mononuclear cells (PBMCs), taken when the disease was refractory, from a patient treated with antithyroid drugs. These receptors all stem from a female donor with Graves disease. Each CDR3 is given with its conserved first and last residue. The order of the fields is clone size, D gene, V gene, J gene, CDR3 protein, CDR3 DNA. The D gene is left open where the match is weak. Not every row has a clone size; where given, it reads once, few, many or a size class.

NA,NA,TRBV6-1,TRBJ2-1,CASSNLDSHEQFF,TGTGCCAGCAGTAACCTCGACAGTCATGAGCAGTTCTTC
many,NA,TRBV20-1,TRBJ1-1,CSARRNTEAFF,TGCAGTGCTAGAAGGAACACTGAAGCTTTCTTT
NA,TRBD2,TRBV20-1,TRBJ2-7,CSANPSGSWSYEQYF,TGCAGTGCTAACCCTAGCGGGAGTTGGTCCTACGAGCAGTACTTC
many,TRBD2,TRBV6-1,TRBJ2-7,CASRQTSAGNYEQYF,TGTGCCAGCAGGCAGACCTCAGCGGGAAACTACGAGCAGTACTTC
few,TRBD1,TRBV3-1,TRBJ1-1,CASSLKGAGGKTEAFF,TGTGCCAGCAGCCTGAAGGGGGCAGGGGGCAAGACTGAAGCTTTCTTT
many,NA,TRBV28,TRBJ1-2,CASSSGTGTIYGYTF,TGTGCCAGCAGTTCGGGAACCGGGACAATCTATGGCTACACCTTC
many,NA,TRBV13,TRBJ2-7,CASSARRGSYEQYF,TGTGCCAGCAGCGCCCGGCGGGGTTCCTACGAGCAGTACTTC
NA,NA,TRBV5-1,TRBJ2-2,CASSLGAIKNTGELFF,TGCGCCAGCAGCTTGGGAGCTATTAAGAACACCGGGGAGCTGTTTTTT
many,NA,TRBV24-1,TRBJ2-7,CATSDFGGPVSEQYF,TGTGCCACCAGTGATTTTGGAGGGCCCGTCTCCGAGCAGTACTTC
once,NA,TRBV7-2,TRBJ1-4,CASSLNLRGTNEKLFF,TGTGCCAGCAGCTTGAATCTCAGGGGAACTAATGAAAAACTGTTTTTT
few,NA,TRBV30,TRBJ2-7,CAWSSDYRASYF,TGTGCCTGGAGCTCCGACTACAGGGCGTCTTACTTC
NA,NA,TRBV20-1,TRBJ1-2,CSAVRGGNYGYTF,TGCAGTGCCGTAAGGGGTGGTAACTATGGCTACACCTTC
NA,NA,TRBV15,TRBJ2-7,CATSDGTLPYEQYF,TGTGCCACCAGCGACGGGACACTTCCCTACGAGCAGTACTTC
NA,NA,TRBV7-2,TRBJ1-5,CASSPSRGNQPQHF,TGTGCCAGCAGCCCATCTAGGGGCAATCAGCCCCAGCATTTT
few,TRBD2,TRBV29-1,TRBJ2-7,CSVTTGGSGSSEQYF,TGCAGCGTTACCACTGGGGGTAGCGGGAGTTCCGAGCAGTACTTC
few,NA,TRBV25-1,TRBJ1-2,CASSGGSPGSFLYGYTF,TGTGCCAGCAGTGGTGGGTCGCCCGGCTCCTTTCTCTATGGCTACACCTTC
few,NA,TRBV18,TRBJ2-2,CASSPVETGELFF,TGTGCCAGCTCACCAGTCGAGACCGGGGAGCTGTTTTTT
NA,TRBD1,TRBV5-4,TRBJ1-6,CASSRATGYSPLHF,TGTGCCAGCAGCCGAGCGACAGGGTATTCACCCCTCCACTTT
many,NA,TRBV7-8,TRBJ2-7,CASSLSSVHEQYF,TGTGCCAGCAGCCTCTCTAGCGTCCACGAGCAGTACTTC
NA,NA,TRBV3-1,TRBJ1-6,CASSQVAGRNSPLHF,TGTGCCAGCAGCCAAGTAGCCGGGCGCAATTCACCCCTCCACTTT
few,NA,TRBV30,TRBJ2-7,CAWSGTGTEYF,TGTGCCTGGAGTGGAACCGGGACGGAGTACTTC
many,TRBD2,TRBV7-2,TRBJ2-5,CASSMRTSGTTTGTQYF,TGTGCCAGCAGCATGAGGACTAGCGGGACCACCACGGGGACCCAGTACTTC
few,NA,TRBV15,TRBJ1-2,CATSRDVGDYKIGF,TGTGCCACCAGCAGAGATGTAGGGGACTACAAAATTGGTTTC
NA,NA,TRBV25-1,TRBJ1-2,CASSGWKGTGYTF,TGTGCCAGCAGTGGGTGGAAGGGCACTGGCTACACCTTC
few,NA,TRBV6-5,TRBJ1-2,CASSYSTGNGYTF,TGTGCCAGCAGTTACTCGACAGGAAATGGCTACACCTTC
NA,TRBD2,TRBV6-5,TRBJ2-7,CASSYTRGLAGRNEQYF,TGTGCCAGCAGTTACACAAGGGGACTAGCGGGACGTAACGAGCAGTACTTC
NA,NA,TRBV29-1,TRBJ2-7,CSVERLGGLTYEQYF,TGCAGCGTTGAACGACTGGGCGGACTAACCTACGAGCAGTACTTC
NA,TRBD1,TRBV28,TRBJ1-2,CASCRTGGGYGYTF,TGTGCCAGCTGCCGGACAGGGGGCGGCTATGGCTACACCTTC
few,NA,TRBV5-1,TRBJ1-1,CASAGFGGNTEAFF,TGCGCCAGCGCAGGGTTCGGAGGGAACACTGAAGCTTTCTTT
many,NA,TRBV29-1,TRBJ1-5,CSVGFSFNQPQHF,TGCAGCGTTGGGTTCAGTTTCAATCAGCCCCAGCATTTT
few,NA,TRBV6-1,TRBJ2-7,CASSEWAAAAAYEQYF,TGTGCCAGCAGTGAATGGGCCGCGGCGGCAGCCTACGAGCAGTACTTC
NA,NA,TRBV4-1,TRBJ1-5,CASSQEGSTDQPQHF,TGCGCCAGCAGCCAAGAGGGCAGTACCGATCAGCCCCAGCATTTT
few,TRBD2,TRBV19,TRBJ2-5,CASSYGLAGGLETQYF,TGTGCCAGTAGTTATGGTCTAGCGGGAGGTTTGGAGACCCAGTACTTC
NA,NA,TRBV14,TRBJ1-6,CASSPIPGPRNSPLHF,TGTGCCAGCAGCCCGATTCCGGGACCCCGTAATTCACCCCTCCACTTT
few,NA,TRBV5-6,TRBJ1-5,CASSLGRLAGQPQHF,TGTGCCAGCAGCTTGGGACGCCTGGCAGGTCAGCCCCAGCATTTT
many,NA,TRBV15,TRBJ2-5,CATSRDTGLGETQYF,TGTGCCACCAGCAGAGATACGGGACTCGGGGAGACCCAGTACTTC
few,TRBD1,TRBV12-3/TRBV12-4,TRBJ2-2,CASRYGQGRNTGELFF,TGTGCCAGCAGATACGGACAGGGCCGGAACACCGGGGAGCTGTTTTTT
many,TRBD1,TRBV12-3/TRBV12-4,TRBJ1-1,CASSLMTGGTEAFF,TGTGCCAGCAGTCTTATGACAGGGGGCACTGAAGCTTTCTTT
NA,NA,TRBV4-3,TRBJ2-1,CASSQDLADNEQFF,TGCGCCAGCAGCCAAGATTTAGCAGACAATGAGCAGTTCTTC
many,TRBD1,TRBV2,TRBJ2-7,CASSGQGAVEQYF,TGTGCCAGCAGTGGACAGGGGGCCGTCGAGCAGTACTTC
many,NA,TRBV11-1,TRBJ2-5,CASSNRPKETQYF,TGTGCCAGCAGCAACAGGCCCAAAGAGACCCAGTACTTC
few,TRBD1,TRBV28,TRBJ1-5,CASSRDSHSNQPQHF,TGTGCCAGCAGCCGGGACAGTCATAGCAATCAGCCCCAGCATTTT
few,NA,TRBV3-1,TRBJ1-2,CASSIDRFDGYTF,TGTGCCAGCAGCATAGACAGGTTTGATGGCTACACCTTC
many,NA,TRBV11-1,TRBJ2-5,CASSLGRQAQETQYF,TGTGCCAGCAGCTTAGGACGACAGGCCCAAGAGACCCAGTACTTC
NA,NA,TRBV5-1,TRBJ2-1,CASSLVAGAHEQFF,TGCGCCAGCAGCTTGGTCGCGGGGGCGCATGAGCAGTTCTTC
few,TRBD1,TRBV15,TRBJ2-7,CATSLGGWNEQYF,TGTGCCACCAGCTTAGGGGGCTGGAACGAGCAGTACTTC
many,NA,TRBV7-8,TRBJ2-7,CASSLAGTNYEQYF,TGTGCCAGCAGCTTAGCTGGGACAAACTACGAGCAGTACTTC
NA,TRBD1,TRBV19,TRBJ1-2,CASKVTGGVDYGYTF,TGTGCCAGTAAGGTGACAGGGGGCGTAGACTATGGCTACACCTTC
many,NA,TRBV2,TRBJ1-1,CASSEAGLTEAFF,TGTGCCAGCAGTGAGGCGGGGCTCACTGAAGCTTTCTTT
many,NA,TRBV28,TRBJ1-1,CASSPQDGAFF,TGTGCCAGCAGTCCGCAAGATGGAGCTTTCTTT
many,TRBD2,TRBV28,TRBJ2-5,CASSLDPLAGWETQYF,TGTGCCAGCAGTTTAGATCCCCTAGCGGGCTGGGAGACCCAGTACTTC
few,NA,TRBV6-1,TRBJ2-7,CATRGRAGYEQYF,TGTGCCACCCGGGGAAGGGCCGGTTACGAGCAGTACTTC
NA,TRBD1,TRBV28,TRBJ1-5,CASSYRGYSIFRNQPQHF,TGTGCCAGCAGCTACAGGGGCTATAGTATTTTTCGCAATCAGCCCCAGCATTTT
many,NA,TRBV7-9,TRBJ1-2,CASSLEGGNYGYTF,TGTGCCAGCAGCTTAGAAGGTGGAAACTATGGCTACACCTTC
NA,TRBD1,TRBV12-3/TRBV12-4,TRBJ1-1,CASSPTGGFTEAFF,TGTGCCAGCAGTCCGACAGGGGGGTTTACTGAAGCTTTCTTT
many,NA,TRBV28,TRBJ1-2,CASSLAHINYGYTF,TGTGCCAGCAGTTTAGCACACATTAACTATGGCTACACCTTC
NA,TRBD2,TRBV2,TRBJ2-3,CASSKSTSGITDTQYF,TGTGCCAGCAGTAAATCAACTAGCGGGATCACAGATACGCAGTATTTT